The source of this T cell receptor (beta chain) is a study of response to subunit inactivated influenza vaccine. Findings and caveats of the study: The authors suggested that every seasonal influenza vaccination recruits few new T cells.

The germline V gene has CDR1 LGHNA and CDR2 YNFKEQ. V lost 4 bases, J lost 4 bases, and 17 bases lay in between. CDR3 length equals 17 residues. Points on this clonotype: Its target is not known.

TCRdb redid the calling of the RT-PCR reads with MiXCR, one entry per CDR3 protein. The data hold 650,000 to 700,000 distinct CDR3 sequences, with about a sixth observed a single time. This chain links TRBV4-2 with TRBJ2-6, with a possible D match to TRBD1 (6 bases). This specimen consisted of PBMCs from blood, obtained about 13 days after vaccination. This sequence originates from a man aged 45-60 years who received an inactivated influenza vaccine. The CDR3 is CASSLSGTGSGANVLTF. In DNA, the CDR3 is TGTGCCAGCAGCCTCTCCGGAACAGGGTCGGGGGCCAACGTCCTGACTTTC.